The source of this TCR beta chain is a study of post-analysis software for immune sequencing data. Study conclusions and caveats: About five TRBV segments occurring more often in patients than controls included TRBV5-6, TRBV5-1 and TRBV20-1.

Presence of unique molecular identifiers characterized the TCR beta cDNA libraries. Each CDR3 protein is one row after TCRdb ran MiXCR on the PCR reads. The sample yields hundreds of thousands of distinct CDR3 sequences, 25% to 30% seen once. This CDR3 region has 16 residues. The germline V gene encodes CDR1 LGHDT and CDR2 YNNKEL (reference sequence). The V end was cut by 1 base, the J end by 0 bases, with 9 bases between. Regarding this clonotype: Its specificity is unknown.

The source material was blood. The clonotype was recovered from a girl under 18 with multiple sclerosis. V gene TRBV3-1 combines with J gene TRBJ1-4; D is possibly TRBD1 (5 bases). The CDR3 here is CASSQGGTPTNEKLFF. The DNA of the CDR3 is TGTGCCAGCAGCCAAGGTGGGACTCCAACTAATGAAAAACTGTTTTTT.